Here is one T cell receptor beta chain with its context. This entry comes from a study of blood T cell repertoires in COVID-19. At the level of the study: The study drew acute and convalescent COVID-19 samples from the United States, Italy and Spain. Sources were T cells, B-cell-depleted T cells, or PBMCs; the material itself was cDNA or gDNA.

In the source study's methods: It was from reference gene primer amplification that nucleated cell counts were estimated. Produced via immunoSEQ multiplex PCR; TCRdb's table is partial and in-frame only. V, J and clone size are those of that table, while D and trimming were read from the DNA. The table includes around 200,000 clones, 75% to 90% detected once. The CDR3 length is 16 residues. Germline V lookup: CDR1 MGHDK, CDR2 SYGVNS. V was pared by 4 bases and J by 0 bases, with 12 bases between. The sequencing input was peripheral blood. This TCR derives from a man in his forties with acute or convalescent COVID-19. The chain is built from TRBV25-1 and TRBJ1-4; a possible D gene is TRBD1 (6 bases). In DNA form, the CDR3 reads TGTGCCAGCAGTGCCGACAGGCGCACAACTAATGAAAAACTGTTTTTT. Protein product: CASSADRRTTNEKLFF.